Shown below are 5 T cell receptor beta chains from a single sample sequenced in a study of blood T cell repertoires in COVID-19. Assay used: immunoSEQ multiplex PCR; TCRdb lists only in-frame clones, some missing. The sample shows over 150,000 clones, 84% of them seen only once. Sequencing was done on a sample of PBMCs or T cells enriched from blood (not recorded which). These receptors were collected from a man in his forties or fifties who had recovered from COVID-19.

The rearrangement uses TRBV5-1 and TRBJ2-3, with 8 bases lining up with TRBD2. This CDR3 spans 14 amino acids. V shed 4 bases, J shed 5 bases, and the junction held 6 bases outside the gene matches. CDR1 SGHRS and CDR2 YFSETQ come from the germline V gene. CDR3 loop: CASSAGGAVDTQYF. DNA for the CDR3: TGCGCCAGCAGCGCCGGGGGGGCTGTAGATACGCAGTATTTT.

The rearrangement links TRBV19 to TRBJ2-2; possible D gene TRBD2, 7 bases. The germline V gene has CDR1 LNHDA and CDR2 SQIVND (reference sequence). The CDR3 contains 15 residues. V dropped 5 bases and J dropped 6 bases, with 16 bases sitting between them. The CDR3 region has the DNA TGTGCCAGTAGTCTCCCTGCGGGGGCACCCGGGGAGCTGTTTTTT. Amino acids: CASSLPAGAPGELFF.

The chain is built from TRBV7-8 and TRBJ1-5; D remains ambiguous. Between the trimmed V and J ends, which lost 5 bases and 6 bases, there was a span of 14 bases. The CDR3 is 14 residues long. CDR1 and CDR2 from the germline V gene are SGHVS and FQNEAQ. In nucleotides, the CDR3 is TGTGCCAGCAGCGTAGGTCCAAACTCTCAGCCCCAGCATTTT. Protein sequence: CASSVGPNSQPQHF.

This clone was counted a single time. The chain has TRBV5-6 and TRBJ1-5; possibly TRBD1 for D (6 bases). Germline loops: CDR1 SGHDT, CDR2 YYEEEE. V was pared by 2 bases and J by 4 bases, with 10 bases between. The CDR3 runs to 14 residues. The CDR3 protein is CASSLRQGNQPQHF. CDR3 DNA sequence: TGTGCCAGCAGCTTACGGCAGGGGAATCAGCCCCAGCATTTT.

This rearrangement joins TRBV6-6 to TRBJ2-1; a possible D gene is TRBD1 (7 bases). The CDR3 contains 15 residues. Germline V gene data show CDR1 as MNHNY and CDR2 as SVGAGI (reference sequence). Trimming took 7 bases from V and 0 from J, leaving 13 bases between them. The CDR3 here is CASTQGGSSYNEQFF. CDR3 in DNA: TGTGCCAGCACCCAGGGGGGATCCTCCTACAATGAGCAGTTCTTC.